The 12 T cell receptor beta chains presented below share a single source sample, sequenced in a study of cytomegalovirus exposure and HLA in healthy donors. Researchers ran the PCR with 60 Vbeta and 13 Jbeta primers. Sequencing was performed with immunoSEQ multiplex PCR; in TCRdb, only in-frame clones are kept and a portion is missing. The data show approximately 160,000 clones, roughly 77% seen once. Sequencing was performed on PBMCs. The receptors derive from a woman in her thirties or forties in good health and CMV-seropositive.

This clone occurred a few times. The CDR3 sequence: CASSSRGENGLSSYNEQFF. Written as DNA, the CDR3 is TGTGCCAGCAGCTCCAGGGGAGAAAACGGGTTGAGCTCCTACAATGAGCAGTTCTTC. This chain links TRBV21-1 with TRBJ2-1; the D call in the table, TRBD1, was not verified against the DNA. TRBV21-1 is assigned pseudogene status. This CDR3 has 19 amino acids.

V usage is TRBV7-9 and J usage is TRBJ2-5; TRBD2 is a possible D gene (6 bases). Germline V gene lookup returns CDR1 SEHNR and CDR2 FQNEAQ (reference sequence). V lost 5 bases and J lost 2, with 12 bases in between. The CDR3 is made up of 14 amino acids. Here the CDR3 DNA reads TGTGCCAGCAGCCCTGGACTAACACAAGAGACCCAGTACTTC. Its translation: CASSPGLTQETQYF.

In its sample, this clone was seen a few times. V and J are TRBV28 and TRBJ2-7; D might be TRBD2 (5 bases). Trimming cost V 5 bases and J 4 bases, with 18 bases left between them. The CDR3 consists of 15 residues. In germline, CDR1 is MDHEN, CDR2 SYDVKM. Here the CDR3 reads CASSPPTGLGYEQYF. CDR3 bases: TGTGCCAGCAGTCCCCCAACGGGGTTGGGGTACGAGCAGTACTTC.

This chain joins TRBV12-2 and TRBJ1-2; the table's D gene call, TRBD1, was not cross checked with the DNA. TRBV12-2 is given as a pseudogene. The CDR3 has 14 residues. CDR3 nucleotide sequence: TGTGCAAGTCGCTTAGCGTTACAGAACTATGGCTACACCTTC. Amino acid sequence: CASRLALQNYGYTF.

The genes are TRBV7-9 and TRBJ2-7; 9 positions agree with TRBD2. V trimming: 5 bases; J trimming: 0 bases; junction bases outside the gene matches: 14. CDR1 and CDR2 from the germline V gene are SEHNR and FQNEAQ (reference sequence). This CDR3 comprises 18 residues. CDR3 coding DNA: TGTGCCAGCAGCCCCAGGGTAGCGGGAGCGACAGGCTCCTACGAGCAGTACTTC. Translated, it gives CASSPRVAGATGSYEQYF.

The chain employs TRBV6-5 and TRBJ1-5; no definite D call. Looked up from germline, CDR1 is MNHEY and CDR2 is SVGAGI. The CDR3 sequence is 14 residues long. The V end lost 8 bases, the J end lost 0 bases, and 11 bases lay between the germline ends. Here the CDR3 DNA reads TGTGCCAGCTCCCCCCGCAGTAGCAATCAGCCCCAGCATTTT. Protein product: CASSPRSSNQPQHF.

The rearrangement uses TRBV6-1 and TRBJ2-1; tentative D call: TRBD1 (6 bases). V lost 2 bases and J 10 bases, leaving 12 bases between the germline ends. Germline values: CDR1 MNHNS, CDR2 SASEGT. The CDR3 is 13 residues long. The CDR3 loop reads CASSETGQGEQFF. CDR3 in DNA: TGTGCCAGCAGTGAAACAGGGCAGGGGGAGCAGTTCTTC.

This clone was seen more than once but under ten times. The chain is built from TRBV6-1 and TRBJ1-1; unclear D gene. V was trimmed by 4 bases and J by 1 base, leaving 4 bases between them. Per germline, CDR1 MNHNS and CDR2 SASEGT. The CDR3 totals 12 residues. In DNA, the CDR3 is TGTGCCAGCAGTGCGGGGAACACTGAAGCTTTCTTT. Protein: CASSAGNTEAFF.

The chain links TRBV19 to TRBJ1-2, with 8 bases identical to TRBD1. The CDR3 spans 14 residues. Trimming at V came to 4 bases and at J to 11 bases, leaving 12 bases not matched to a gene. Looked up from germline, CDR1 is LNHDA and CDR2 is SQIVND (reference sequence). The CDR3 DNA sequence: TGTGCCAGTAGTAATCTCGGACAGGGAAACTCGTACACCTTC. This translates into CASSNLGQGNSYTF.

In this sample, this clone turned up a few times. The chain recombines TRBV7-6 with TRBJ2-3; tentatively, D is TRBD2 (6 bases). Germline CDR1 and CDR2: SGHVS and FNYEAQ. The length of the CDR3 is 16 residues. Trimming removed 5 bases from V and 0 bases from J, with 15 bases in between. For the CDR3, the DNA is TGTGCCAGCAGCACTCGGCCGGGGACTAGCACAGATACGCAGTATTTT. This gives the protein CASSTRPGTSTDTQYF.

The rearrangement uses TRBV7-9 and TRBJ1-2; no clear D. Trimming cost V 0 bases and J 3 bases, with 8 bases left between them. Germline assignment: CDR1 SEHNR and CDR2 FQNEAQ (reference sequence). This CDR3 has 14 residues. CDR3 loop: CASSLAGRHYGYTF. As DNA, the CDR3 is TGTGCCAGCAGCTTAGCAGGGAGACACTATGGCTACACCTTC. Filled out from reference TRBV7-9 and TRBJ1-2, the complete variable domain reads DTGVSQNPRHKITKRGQNVTFRCDPISEHNRLYWYRQTLGQGPEFLTYFQNEAQLEKSRLLSDRFSAERPKGSFSTLEIQRTEQGDSAMYLCASSLAGRHYGYTFGSGTRLTVV.

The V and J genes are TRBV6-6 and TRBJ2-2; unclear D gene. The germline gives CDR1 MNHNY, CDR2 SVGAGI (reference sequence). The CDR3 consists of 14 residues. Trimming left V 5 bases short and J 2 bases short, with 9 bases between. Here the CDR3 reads CASSNVVNTGELFF. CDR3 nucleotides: TGTGCCAGCAGTAACGTAGTAAACACCGGGGAGCTGTTTTTT.